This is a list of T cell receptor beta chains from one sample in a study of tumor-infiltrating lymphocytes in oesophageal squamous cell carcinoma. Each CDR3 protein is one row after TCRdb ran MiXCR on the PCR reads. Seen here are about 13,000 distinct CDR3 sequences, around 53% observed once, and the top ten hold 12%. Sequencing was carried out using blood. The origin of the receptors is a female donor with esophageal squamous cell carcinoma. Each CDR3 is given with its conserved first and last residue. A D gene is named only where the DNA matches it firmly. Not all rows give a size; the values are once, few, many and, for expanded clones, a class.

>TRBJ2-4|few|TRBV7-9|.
CASSPRLNIQYF
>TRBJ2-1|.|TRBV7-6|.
CASSLRAVAYNEQFF
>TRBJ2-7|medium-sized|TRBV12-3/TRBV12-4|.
CASSLGLAYEQYF
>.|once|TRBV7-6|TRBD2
CASSLVLATYNEQFF
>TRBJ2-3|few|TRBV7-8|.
CASRMSREPTQYF
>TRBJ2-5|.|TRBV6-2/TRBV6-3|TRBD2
CASSYFPLAGESRETQYF
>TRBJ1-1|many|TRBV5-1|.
CASSLASRGTNTEAFF
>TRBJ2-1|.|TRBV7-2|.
CASSLAGVGEQFF
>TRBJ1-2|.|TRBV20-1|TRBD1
CSASLDRANYGYTF
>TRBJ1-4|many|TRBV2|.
CASSEATGSDEKLFF
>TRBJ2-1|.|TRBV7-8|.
CASSAGYEQFF
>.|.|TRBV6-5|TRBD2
CASSYSGLAGVYNEQFF
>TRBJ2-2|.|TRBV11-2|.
CASSLEINTGELFF
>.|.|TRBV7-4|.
CASSSPPGDGDNNEQFF
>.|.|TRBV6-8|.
CASSYSTVSFRETEAFF
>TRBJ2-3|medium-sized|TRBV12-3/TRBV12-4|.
CASSRRGLGTDTQYF
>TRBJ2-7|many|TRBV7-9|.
CASSLGLTPDEQYF
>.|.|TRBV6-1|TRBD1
CASSDTGVSYEQYF
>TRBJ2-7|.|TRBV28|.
CASSPEYAEQYF
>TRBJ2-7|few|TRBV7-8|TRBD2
CASRKTSGGVYEQYF
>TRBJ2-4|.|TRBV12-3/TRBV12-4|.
CASSTSGYYNEQYF
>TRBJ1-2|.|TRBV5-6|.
CASARQGRGYTF
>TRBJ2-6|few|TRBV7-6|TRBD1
CASSPATGGGANVLTF
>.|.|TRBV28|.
CASSLGTSWAEQYF
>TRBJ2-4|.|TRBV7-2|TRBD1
CASSLGGAGGLYEQYF
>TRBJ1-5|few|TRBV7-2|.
CASSPGVGLGNQPQHF
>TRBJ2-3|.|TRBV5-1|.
CASSRASTDTQYF
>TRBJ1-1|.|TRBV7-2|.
CASSINTEAFF
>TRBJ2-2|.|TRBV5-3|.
CASSPRFDSRTGELSF
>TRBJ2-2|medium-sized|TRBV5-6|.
CASSLEYVGSRELFF
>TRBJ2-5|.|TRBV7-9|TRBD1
CASSSSGGAGKTQYF
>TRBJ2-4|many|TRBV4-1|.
CASSPITASQNIQYF
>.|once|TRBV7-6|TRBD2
CASTGGEGYQETQYF
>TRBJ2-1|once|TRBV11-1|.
CASSLTGTEQFF
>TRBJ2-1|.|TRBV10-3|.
CAISWGVYNEQFF